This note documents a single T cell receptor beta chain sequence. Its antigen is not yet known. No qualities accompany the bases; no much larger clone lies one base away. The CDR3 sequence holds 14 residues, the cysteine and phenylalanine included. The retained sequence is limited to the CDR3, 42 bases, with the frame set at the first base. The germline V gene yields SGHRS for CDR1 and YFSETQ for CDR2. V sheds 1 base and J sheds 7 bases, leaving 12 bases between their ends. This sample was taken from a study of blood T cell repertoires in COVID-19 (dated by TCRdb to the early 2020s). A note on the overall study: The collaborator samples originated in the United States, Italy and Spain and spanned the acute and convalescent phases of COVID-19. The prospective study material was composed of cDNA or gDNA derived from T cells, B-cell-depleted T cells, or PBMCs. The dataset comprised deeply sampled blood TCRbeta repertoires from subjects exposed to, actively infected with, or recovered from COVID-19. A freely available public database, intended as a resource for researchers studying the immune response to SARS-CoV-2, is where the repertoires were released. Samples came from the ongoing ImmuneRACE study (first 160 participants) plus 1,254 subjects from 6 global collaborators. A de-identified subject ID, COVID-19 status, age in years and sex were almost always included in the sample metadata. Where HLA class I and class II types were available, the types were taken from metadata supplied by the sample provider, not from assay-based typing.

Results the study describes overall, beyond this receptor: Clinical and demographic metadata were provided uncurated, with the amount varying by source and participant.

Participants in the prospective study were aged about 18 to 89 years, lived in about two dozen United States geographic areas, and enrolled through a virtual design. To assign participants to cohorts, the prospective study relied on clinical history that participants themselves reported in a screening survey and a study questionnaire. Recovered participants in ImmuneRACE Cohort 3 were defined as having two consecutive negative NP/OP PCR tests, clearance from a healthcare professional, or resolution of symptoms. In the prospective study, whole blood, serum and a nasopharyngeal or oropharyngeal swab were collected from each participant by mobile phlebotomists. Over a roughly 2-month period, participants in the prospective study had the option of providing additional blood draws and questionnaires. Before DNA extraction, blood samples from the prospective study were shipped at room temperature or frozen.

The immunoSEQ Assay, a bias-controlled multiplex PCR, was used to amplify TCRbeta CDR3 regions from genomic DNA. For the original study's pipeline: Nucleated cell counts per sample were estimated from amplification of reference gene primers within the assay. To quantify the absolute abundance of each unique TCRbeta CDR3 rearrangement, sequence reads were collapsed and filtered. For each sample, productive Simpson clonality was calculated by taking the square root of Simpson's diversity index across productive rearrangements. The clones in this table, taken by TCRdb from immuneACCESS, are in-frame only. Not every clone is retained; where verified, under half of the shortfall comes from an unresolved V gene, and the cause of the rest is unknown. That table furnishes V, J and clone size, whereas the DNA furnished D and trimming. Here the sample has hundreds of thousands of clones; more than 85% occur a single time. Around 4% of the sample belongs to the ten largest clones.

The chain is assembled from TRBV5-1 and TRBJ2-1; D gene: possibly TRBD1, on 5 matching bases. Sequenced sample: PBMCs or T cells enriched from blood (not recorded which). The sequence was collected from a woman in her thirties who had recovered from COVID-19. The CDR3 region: CASSLLQDNNEQFF. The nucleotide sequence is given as TGCGCCAGCAGCTTGTTACAGGATAATAATGAGCAGTTCTTC.